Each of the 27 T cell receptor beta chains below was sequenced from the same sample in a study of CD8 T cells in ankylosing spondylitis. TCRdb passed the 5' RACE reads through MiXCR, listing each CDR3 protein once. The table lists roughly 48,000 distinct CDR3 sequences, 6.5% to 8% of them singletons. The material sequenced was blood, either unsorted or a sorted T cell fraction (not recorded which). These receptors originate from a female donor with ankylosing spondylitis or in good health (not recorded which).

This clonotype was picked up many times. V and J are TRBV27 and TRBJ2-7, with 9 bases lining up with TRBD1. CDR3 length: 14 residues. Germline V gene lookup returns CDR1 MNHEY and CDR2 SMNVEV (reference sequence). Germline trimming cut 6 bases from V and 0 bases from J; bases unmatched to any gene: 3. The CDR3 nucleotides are TGTGCCAGCAGGACAGGGGGAAGCTCCTACGAGCAGTACTTC. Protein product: CASRTGGSSYEQYF.

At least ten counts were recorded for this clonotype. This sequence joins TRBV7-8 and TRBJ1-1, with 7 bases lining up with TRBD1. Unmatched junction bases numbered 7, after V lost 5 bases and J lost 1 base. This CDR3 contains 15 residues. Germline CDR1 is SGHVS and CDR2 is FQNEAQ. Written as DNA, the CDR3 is TGTGCCAGCAGCCCTACTAACAGGGGGAACACTGAAGCTTTCTTT. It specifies CASSPTNRGNTEAFF.

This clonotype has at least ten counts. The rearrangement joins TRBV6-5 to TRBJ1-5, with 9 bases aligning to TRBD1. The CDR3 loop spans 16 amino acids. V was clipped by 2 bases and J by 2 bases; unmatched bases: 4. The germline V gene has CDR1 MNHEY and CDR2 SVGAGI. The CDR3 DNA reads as TGTGCCAGCAGTTACCTCCGGGACAGGGGCAATCAGCCCCAGCATTTT. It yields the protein CASSYLRDRGNQPQHF.

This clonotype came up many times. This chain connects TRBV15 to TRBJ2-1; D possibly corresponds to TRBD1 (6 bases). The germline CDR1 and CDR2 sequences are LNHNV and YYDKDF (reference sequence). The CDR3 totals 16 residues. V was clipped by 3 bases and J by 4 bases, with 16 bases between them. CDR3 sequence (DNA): TGTGCCACCAGCAGGAACCTCGGGACAAGTTACAATGAGCAGTTCTTC. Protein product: CATSRNLGTSYNEQFF.

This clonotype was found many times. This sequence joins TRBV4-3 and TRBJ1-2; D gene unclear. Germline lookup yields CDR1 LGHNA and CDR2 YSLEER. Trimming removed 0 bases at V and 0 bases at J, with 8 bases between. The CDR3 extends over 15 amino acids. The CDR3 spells CASSQDAGANYGYTF. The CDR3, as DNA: TGCGCCAGCAGCCAAGATGCCGGGGCTAACTATGGCTACACCTTC.

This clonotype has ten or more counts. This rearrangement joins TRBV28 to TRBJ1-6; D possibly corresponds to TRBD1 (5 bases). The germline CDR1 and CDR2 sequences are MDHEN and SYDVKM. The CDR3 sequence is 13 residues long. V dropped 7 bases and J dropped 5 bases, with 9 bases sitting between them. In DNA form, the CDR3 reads TGTGCCAGCATGGGGCCTCATAATTCACCCCTCCACTTT. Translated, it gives CASMGPHNSPLHF.

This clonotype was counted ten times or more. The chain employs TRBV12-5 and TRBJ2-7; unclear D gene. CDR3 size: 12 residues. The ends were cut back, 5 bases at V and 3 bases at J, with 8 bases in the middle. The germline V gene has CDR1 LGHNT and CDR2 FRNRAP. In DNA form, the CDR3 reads TGTGCTAGTGGTACACAATTCTACGAGCAGTACTTC. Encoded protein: CASGTQFYEQYF.

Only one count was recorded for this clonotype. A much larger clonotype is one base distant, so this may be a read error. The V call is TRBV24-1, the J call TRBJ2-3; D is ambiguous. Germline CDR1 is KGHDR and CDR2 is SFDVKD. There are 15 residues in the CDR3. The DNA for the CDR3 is TGTGCCGCCAGTGACTCCACTGGCGGCACAGATACGCAGTATTTT. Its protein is CAASDSTGGTDTQYF.

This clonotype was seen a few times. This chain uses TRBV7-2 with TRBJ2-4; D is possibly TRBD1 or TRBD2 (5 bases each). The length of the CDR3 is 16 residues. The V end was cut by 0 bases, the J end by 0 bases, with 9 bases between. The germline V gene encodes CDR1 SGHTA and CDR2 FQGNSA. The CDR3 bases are TGTGCCAGCAGCTTAGCCGGGACCTTAGCCAAAAACATTCAGTACTTC. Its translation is CASSLAGTLAKNIQYF.

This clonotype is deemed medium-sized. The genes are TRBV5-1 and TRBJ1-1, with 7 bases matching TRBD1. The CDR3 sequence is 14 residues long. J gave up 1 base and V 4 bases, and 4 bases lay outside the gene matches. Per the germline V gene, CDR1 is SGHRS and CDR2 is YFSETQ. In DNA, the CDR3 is TGCGCCAGCAGCCCCCAGGGGGGGAACACTGAAGCTTTCTTT. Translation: CASSPQGGNTEAFF.

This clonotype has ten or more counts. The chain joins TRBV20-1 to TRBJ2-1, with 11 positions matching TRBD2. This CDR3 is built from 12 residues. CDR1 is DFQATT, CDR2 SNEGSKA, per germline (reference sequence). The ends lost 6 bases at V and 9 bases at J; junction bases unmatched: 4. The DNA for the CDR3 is TGCAGTGCGCCTAGCGGGGGGATTGAGCAGTTCTTC. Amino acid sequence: CSAPSGGIEQFF.

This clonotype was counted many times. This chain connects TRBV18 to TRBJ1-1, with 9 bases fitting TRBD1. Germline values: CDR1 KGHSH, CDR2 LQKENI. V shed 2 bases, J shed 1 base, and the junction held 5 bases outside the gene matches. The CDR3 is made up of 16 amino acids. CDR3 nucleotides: TGTGCCAGCTCACCAGGGGTGGACAGGGGGAACACTGAAGCTTTCTTT. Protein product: CASSPGVDRGNTEAFF.

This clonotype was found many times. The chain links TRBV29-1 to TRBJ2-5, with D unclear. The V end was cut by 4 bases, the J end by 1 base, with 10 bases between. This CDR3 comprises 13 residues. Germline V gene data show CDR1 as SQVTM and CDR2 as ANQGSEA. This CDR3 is CSVGRTIQETQYF. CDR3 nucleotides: TGCAGCGTTGGACGGACGATCCAAGAGACCCAGTACTTC.

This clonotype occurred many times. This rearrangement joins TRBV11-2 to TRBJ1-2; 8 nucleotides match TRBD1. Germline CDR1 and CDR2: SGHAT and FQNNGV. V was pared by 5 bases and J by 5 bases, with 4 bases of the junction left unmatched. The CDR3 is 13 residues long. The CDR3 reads CASSPGQDYGYTF. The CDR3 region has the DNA TGTGCCAGCAGCCCGGGACAGGATTATGGCTACACCTTC.

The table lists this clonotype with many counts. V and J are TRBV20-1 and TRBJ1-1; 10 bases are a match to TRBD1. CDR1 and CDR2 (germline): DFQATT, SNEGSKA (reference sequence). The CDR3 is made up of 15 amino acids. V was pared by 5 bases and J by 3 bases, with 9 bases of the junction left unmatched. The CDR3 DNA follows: TGCAGTGCTCCTTCAGCGGACAGGGGGTACACTGAAGCTTTCTTT. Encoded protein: CSAPSADRGYTEAFF.

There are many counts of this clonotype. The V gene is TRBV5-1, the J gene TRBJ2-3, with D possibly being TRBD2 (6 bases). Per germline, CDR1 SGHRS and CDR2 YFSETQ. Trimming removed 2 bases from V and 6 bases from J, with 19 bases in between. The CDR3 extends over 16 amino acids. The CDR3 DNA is TGCGCCAGCAGCTTCTATGGGGGGAGTCGTAGTGATACGCAGTATTTT. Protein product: CASSFYGGSRSDTQYF.

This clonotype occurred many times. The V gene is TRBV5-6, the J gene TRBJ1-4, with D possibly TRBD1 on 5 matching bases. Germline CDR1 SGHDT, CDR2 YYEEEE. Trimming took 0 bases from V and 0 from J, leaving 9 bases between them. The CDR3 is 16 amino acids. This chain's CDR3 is CASSLAGPATNEKLFF. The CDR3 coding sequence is TGTGCCAGCAGCTTGGCAGGGCCTGCAACTAATGAAAAACTGTTTTTT.

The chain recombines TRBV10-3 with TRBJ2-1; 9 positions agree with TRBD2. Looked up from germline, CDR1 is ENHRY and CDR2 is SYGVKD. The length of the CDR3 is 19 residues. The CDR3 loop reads CTFSFYGSGGKGSYNEQFF. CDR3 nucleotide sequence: TGTACCTTCAGTTTCTATGGTAGCGGGGGTAAGGGCTCCTACAATGAGCAGTTCTTC.

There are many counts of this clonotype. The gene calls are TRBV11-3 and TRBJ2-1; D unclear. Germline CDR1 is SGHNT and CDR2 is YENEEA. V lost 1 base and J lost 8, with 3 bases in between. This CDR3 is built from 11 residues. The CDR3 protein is CASSLGYEQFF. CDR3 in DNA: TGTGCCAGCAGCTTAGGGTATGAGCAGTTCTTC. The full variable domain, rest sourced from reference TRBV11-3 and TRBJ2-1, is EAGVVQSPRYKIIEKKQPVAFWCNPISGHNTLYWYLQNLGQGPELLIRYENEEAVDDSQLPKDRFSAERLKGVDSTLKIQPAELGDSAVYLCASSLGYEQFFGPGTRLTVL.

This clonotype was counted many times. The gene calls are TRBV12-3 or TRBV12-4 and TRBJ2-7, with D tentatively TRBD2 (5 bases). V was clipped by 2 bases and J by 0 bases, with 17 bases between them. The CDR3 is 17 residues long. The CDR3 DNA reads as TGTGCCAGCAGTTTACCCTTGGGCCGGGGTAACTCCTACGAGCAGTACTTC. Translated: CASSLPLGRGNSYEQYF.

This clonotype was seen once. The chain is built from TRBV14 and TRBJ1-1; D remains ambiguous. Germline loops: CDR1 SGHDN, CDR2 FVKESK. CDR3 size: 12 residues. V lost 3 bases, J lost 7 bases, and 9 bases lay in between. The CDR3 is CASSQSSVEAFF. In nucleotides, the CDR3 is TGTGCCAGCAGCCAGAGCAGCGTTGAAGCTTTCTTT. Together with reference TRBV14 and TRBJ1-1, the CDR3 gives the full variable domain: EAGVTQFPSHSVIEKGQTVTLRCDPISGHDNLYWYRRVMGKEIKFLLHFVKESKQDESGMPNNRFLAERTGGTYSTLKVQPAELEDSGVYFCASSQSSVEAFFGQGTRLTVV.

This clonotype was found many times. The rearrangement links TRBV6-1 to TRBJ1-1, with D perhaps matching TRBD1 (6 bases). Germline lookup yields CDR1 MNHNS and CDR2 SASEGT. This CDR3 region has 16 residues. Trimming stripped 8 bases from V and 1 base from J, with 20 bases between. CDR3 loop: CASHRYGGLENTEAFF. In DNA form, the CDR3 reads TGTGCCAGCCATCGTTACGGGGGGCTCGAGAACACTGAAGCTTTCTTT.

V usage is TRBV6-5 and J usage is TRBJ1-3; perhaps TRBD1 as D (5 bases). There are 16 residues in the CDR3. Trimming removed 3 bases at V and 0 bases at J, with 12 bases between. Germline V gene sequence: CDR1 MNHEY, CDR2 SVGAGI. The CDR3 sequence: CASSYAWGGSGNTIYF. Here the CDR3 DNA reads TGTGCCAGCAGTTATGCGTGGGGGGGCTCTGGAAACACCATATATTTT.

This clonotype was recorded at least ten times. The CDR3 region is CASSTRSLHQETQYF. CDR3 in DNA: TGTGCCAGTAGTACTCGTTCCCTTCACCAAGAGACCCAGTACTTC. V and J are TRBV19 and TRBJ2-5; D is unresolved. Per germline, CDR1 LNHDA and CDR2 SQIVND (reference sequence). Trimming stripped 4 bases from V and 0 bases from J, with 12 bases between. This CDR3 has 15 residues.

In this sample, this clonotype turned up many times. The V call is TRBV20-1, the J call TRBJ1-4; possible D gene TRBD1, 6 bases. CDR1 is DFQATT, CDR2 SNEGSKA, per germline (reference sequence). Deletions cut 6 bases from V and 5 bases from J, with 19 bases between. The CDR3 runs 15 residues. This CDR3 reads CSAPGFGQLNEKLFF. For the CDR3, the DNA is TGCAGTGCCCCCGGTTTTGGACAGCTCAATGAAAAACTGTTTTTT.

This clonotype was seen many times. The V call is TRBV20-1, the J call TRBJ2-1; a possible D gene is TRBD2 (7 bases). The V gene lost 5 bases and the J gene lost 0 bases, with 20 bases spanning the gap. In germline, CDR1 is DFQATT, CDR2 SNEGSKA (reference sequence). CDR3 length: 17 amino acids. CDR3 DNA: TGCAGTGCTTGGGGCGGGGGCCAGACCAGCTCCTACAATGAGCAGTTCTTC. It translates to CSAWGGGQTSSYNEQFF.

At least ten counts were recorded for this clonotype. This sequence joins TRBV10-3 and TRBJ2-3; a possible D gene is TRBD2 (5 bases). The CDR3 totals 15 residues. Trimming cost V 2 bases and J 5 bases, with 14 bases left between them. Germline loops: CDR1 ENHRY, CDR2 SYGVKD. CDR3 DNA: TGTGCCATCAGTGAGAGAGATCCCCGGGAAGATACGCAGTATTTT. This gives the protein CAISERDPREDTQYF.